Reported below is one TCR beta chain. The antigen is not known. This entry comes from a study of a mutant IDH1 vaccine in newly diagnosed glioma. Study background: Treated patients were roughly 62% male, about 40% female, mean age 40.4 years. Earlier treatment was radiotherapy, temozolomide, or both, with most getting both.

Study outcomes and limitations: Changes to the top peripheral T cell clonotypes appeared unrelated to pseudoprogression.

Time point reported: baseline, week 1 (first vaccination visit). Treatment: pre-vaccination baseline after standard-of-care therapy. Some clones are missing from TCRdb's copy, which holds only in-frame ones; the method was immunoSEQ multiplex PCR. The data contain about 92,000 clones, 83% of them singletons. The clonotype originates from a woman aged 50 to 60 with glioma. Sequenced here: PBMCs, sampled from a glioma patient treated with radiotherapy, temozolomide or both.

CDR3 coding DNA: TGTGCCAGCAGCCAGCTAAGCGGGGGCTCTCAAGAGACCCAGTACTTC. Its translation is CASSQLSGGSQETQYF. The chain uses TRBV7-9 and TRBJ2-5; 8 bases agree with TRBD2. CDR3 length: 16 residues. Germline lookup yields CDR1 SEHNR and CDR2 FQNEAQ (reference sequence). Unmatched junction bases numbered 10, after V lost 5 bases and J lost 2 bases.